The 30 T cell receptor beta chains in this list originate from one sample, sequenced in a study of technical replicates of blood from several donors (TCRdb year 2017). The library was built by means of the immunoSEQ multiplex PCR assay. Sourced from immuneACCESS, this table was stored by TCRdb with only in-frame sequences that have V and J called. A share of the clones is absent; for the studies checked, an unresolved V gene accounts for under half, and the remainder has no known explanation. The sample table lists tens of thousands of clones, 91% of them with a count of one. The ten largest clones add up to about 0.35% of the sample. Sequencing was carried out using T cells isolated from PBMCs. These receptors originate from a human donor in good health. Some clones in this sample may be carry-over from other donors' samples.

The rearrangement links TRBV25-1 to TRBJ2-3; possibly TRBD1 for D (5 bases). Trimming pared 3 bases from V and 4 bases from J, leaving 14 bases between. This CDR3 has 15 amino acids. Germline lookup yields CDR1 MGHDK and CDR2 SYGVNS. The CDR3 region is CASSDFGRVADTQYF. The CDR3 DNA is TGTGCCAGCAGTGATTTTGGCAGGGTCGCAGATACGCAGTATTTT.

The chain combines TRBV15 with TRBJ2-3; the D gene is possibly TRBD2 (5 bases). CDR3 length: 15 amino acids. V was pared by 0 bases and J by 2 bases, with 9 bases between. CDR1 and CDR2 from the germline V gene are LNHNV and YYDKDF (reference sequence). The CDR3 spells CATSRDDRDTDTQYF. CDR3 sequence (DNA): TGTGCCACCAGCAGAGATGACCGGGACACAGATACGCAGTATTTT.

The rearrangement links TRBV7-8 to TRBJ1-1; D is unclear. CDR1 and CDR2 from the germline V gene are SGHVS and FQNEAQ. This CDR3 comprises 13 residues. The V gene lost 5 bases and the J gene lost 0 bases, with 7 bases spanning the gap. This chain's CDR3 is CASSLSMNTEAFF. CDR3 nucleotide sequence: TGTGCCAGCAGCCTTAGCATGAACACTGAAGCTTTCTTT.

This clone was recorded only once. The genes are TRBV27 and TRBJ1-2; TRBD1 might be the D (5 bases). The CDR3 totals 15 residues. V was trimmed by 2 bases and J by 0 bases, leaving 10 bases between them. Per germline, CDR1 MNHEY and CDR2 SMNVEV (reference sequence). CDR3 in amino acids: CASSLVGGTNYGYTF. CDR3 DNA: TGTGCCAGCAGTTTAGTTGGGGGGACTAACTATGGCTACACCTTC.

This chain joins TRBV6-1 and TRBJ2-7, with TRBD1 identical over 7 bases. V was pared by 2 bases and J by 3 bases, with 7 bases of the junction left unmatched. The CDR3 totals 15 residues. Germline CDR1 and CDR2: MNHNS and SASEGT. The CDR3 sequence: CASSESLDRIYEQYF. DNA of the CDR3: TGTGCCAGCAGTGAATCCCTGGACAGGATCTACGAGCAGTACTTC.

The rearrangement uses TRBV7-3 and TRBJ2-2; 10 nucleotides agree with TRBD2. Germline V gene sequence: CDR1 SGHTA, CDR2 FQGTGA. J was trimmed by 8 bases and V by 5 bases; bases with no gene match: 11. There are 16 residues in the CDR3. CDR3 sequence (DNA): TGTGCCAGCAGCCCCCTTATCAGCGGGAGGGGAGGGGAGCTGTTTTTT. It translates to CASSPLISGRGGELFF.

The rearrangement links TRBV29-1 to TRBJ2-2; D may be TRBD2 (6 bases). Between the trimmed V and J ends, which lost 8 bases and 1 base, there was a span of 11 bases. There are 13 residues in the CDR3. Germline loops: CDR1 SQVTM, CDR2 ANQGSEA. CDR3 DNA sequence: TGCAGCCACCGGGACTGGAACACCGGGGAGCTGTTTTTT. The encoded protein is CSHRDWNTGELFF.

V is TRBV4-3 and J is TRBJ2-7; 7 bases map to TRBD1. Germline V lookup: CDR1 LGHNA, CDR2 YSLEER. The CDR3 contains 16 residues. The V segment lost 0 bases and the J segment 0 bases; nucleotides outside the gene matches: 5. For the CDR3, the DNA is TGCGCCAGCAGCCAAGAATTGGACAGGTTCTCCTACGAGCAGTACTTC. Translated: CASSQELDRFSYEQYF.

The V call is TRBV14, the J call TRBJ2-1; 8 bases are a match to TRBD2. Germline-derived CDR1 and CDR2 are SGHDN and FVKESK. V shed 5 bases and J 10 bases; nucleotides not matched to a gene: 10. The CDR3 sequence is 14 residues long. CDR3 residues: CASSYEREIREQFF. The CDR3 nucleotides are TGTGCCAGCAGCTATGAGCGGGAGATCCGCGAGCAGTTCTTC.

This rearrangement joins TRBV10-3 to TRBJ1-2; D may be TRBD1 (5 bases). There are 13 residues in the CDR3. CDR1 and CDR2 from the germline V gene are ENHRY and SYGVKD. Trimming removed 2 bases at V and 6 bases at J, with 10 bases between. The CDR3 region has the DNA TGTGCCATCAGTGAGAGCACACAGGATGGCTACACCTTC. Translation gives CAISESTQDGYTF.

The chain has TRBV6-5 and TRBJ2-5; the D gene is possibly TRBD2 (6 bases). Trimming stripped 5 bases from V and 7 bases from J, with 20 bases between. Germline-derived CDR1 and CDR2 are MNHEY and SVGAGI. The CDR3 has 15 residues. CDR3 region: CASSIRLDPGGTQYF. For the CDR3, the DNA is TGTGCCAGCAGTATAAGACTAGACCCCGGGGGGACCCAGTACTTC.

The chain is built from TRBV4-3 and TRBJ1-3; D not resolved. The CDR3 runs to 13 residues. The germline gives CDR1 LGHNA, CDR2 YSLEER. The V end was cut by 0 bases, the J end by 8 bases, with 8 bases between. The CDR3 sequence: CASSQEMRDTIYF. The CDR3 DNA reads as TGCGCCAGCAGCCAAGAGATGCGGGACACCATATATTTT.

The chain carries TRBV6-1 and TRBJ1-3; 7 bases match TRBD1. With 4 bases clipped from V and 0 bases from J, the junction kept 3 bases outside the gene matches. CDR1 MNHNS and CDR2 SASEGT come from the germline V gene. The CDR3 is 15 amino acids. The CDR3 DNA reads TGTGCCAGCAGTGCCACAGGGGTCTCTGGAAACACCATATATTTT. Residues: CASSATGVSGNTIYF.

The chain couples TRBV6-6 to TRBJ2-3; 13 bases match TRBD2. The V gene's germline CDR1 is MNHNY and CDR2 SVGAGI (reference sequence). Trimming took 7 bases from V and 5 from J; bases not matched to a gene: 6. The CDR3 length is 15 residues. CDR3 nucleotide sequence: TGTGCCAGCACCTCTAGACTAGCGGGAGGAGATACGCAGTATTTT. Protein: CASTSRLAGGDTQYF.

The chain couples TRBV28 to TRBJ2-7, with no clear D. CDR3 length equals 16 residues. Germline CDR1 is MDHEN and CDR2 is SYDVKM. Deletions cut 3 bases from V and 4 bases from J, with 19 bases between. In nucleotides, the CDR3 is TGTGCCAGCAGTTTCCCGGCCTGGTCGGGTCGGTACGAGCAGTACTTC. This encodes CASSFPAWSGRYEQYF.

V is TRBV15 and J is TRBJ2-2, with 8 bases matching TRBD1. The V gene end was trimmed by 0 bases and the J gene end by 6 bases; junction bases not matched to a gene: 12. Looked up from germline, CDR1 is LNHNV and CDR2 is YYDKDF (reference sequence). The CDR3 spans 18 residues. The CDR3 loop reads CATSRDSTGGWFAGELFF. The CDR3 DNA follows: TGTGCCACCAGCAGAGATAGTACAGGGGGATGGTTTGCCGGGGAGCTGTTTTTT.

This chain links TRBV29-1 with TRBJ1-5; 9 positions match TRBD1. The CDR3 extends over 13 amino acids. Per the germline V gene, CDR1 is SQVTM and CDR2 is ANQGSEA. Trimming at V came to 4 bases and at J to 4 bases, leaving 2 bases not matched to a gene. The CDR3 sequence: CSVGQGDNQPQHF. Here the CDR3 DNA reads TGCAGCGTTGGACAGGGGGATAATCAGCCCCAGCATTTT.

The chain joins TRBV19 to TRBJ2-5; TRBD2 aligns across 7 bases. From germline, CDR1 is LNHDA and CDR2 SQIVND (reference sequence). Trimming removed 5 bases from V and 5 bases from J; junction bases left unmatched: 5. The CDR3 sequence is 13 residues long. The CDR3: CASSGGGWETQYF. CDR3 coding DNA: TGTGCCAGTAGTGGGGGGGGTTGGGAGACCCAGTACTTC.

The chain employs TRBV10-1 and TRBJ2-5; a weak D match, TRBD2 (6 bases). The DNA matches TRBJ2-7 better at its end, which makes the J call doubtful. CDR3 length: 14 amino acids. Germline V gene data show CDR1 as WNHNN and CDR2 as SYGVQD (reference sequence). The CDR3 is CASSESETRYEQYF. The CDR3 nucleotides read TGCGCCAGCAGTGAGTCTGAGACTAGATACGAGCAGTACTTC.

The chain is built from TRBV6-4 and TRBJ2-3; 12 positions match TRBD2. The V segment lost 4 bases and the J segment 4 bases; nucleotides outside the gene matches: 3. CDR1 and CDR2 (germline): MRHNA, SNTAGT. The CDR3 contains 15 residues. The CDR3 DNA is TGTGCCAGCAGTGCCGGGACTAGCGGGCCAGATACGCAGTATTTT. Protein sequence: CASSAGTSGPDTQYF.

This clone has a handful of counts. V gene TRBV6-5 combines with J gene TRBJ2-7; 11 bases align to TRBD2. The CDR3 has 16 residues. From germline, CDR1 is MNHEY and CDR2 SVGAGI. Trimming took 6 bases from V and 0 from J; bases not matched to a gene: 7. The CDR3 DNA sequence: TGTGCCAGCAGGTACGGGACTAGCGGCAGCTCCTACGAGCAGTACTTC. Amino acids: CASRYGTSGSSYEQYF.

The chain recombines TRBV7-9 with TRBJ1-1; the D is unclear. Germline values: CDR1 SEHNR, CDR2 FQNEAQ (reference sequence). V shed 5 bases and J shed 1 base, with 8 bases lying between them. The CDR3 is 13 amino acids. CDR3 sequence reads: CASSQHQNTEAFF. CDR3 bases: TGTGCCAGCAGCCAACACCAGAACACTGAAGCTTTCTTT.

This clone was seen only once. The rearrangement joins TRBV11-2 to TRBJ2-6; 7 bases match TRBD1. The trim removed 3 bases at V and 4 bases at J, leaving 6 bases unmatched. In germline, CDR1 is SGHAT, CDR2 FQNNGV. This CDR3 is built from 16 residues. CDR3 nucleotides: TGTGCCAGCAGCTTTAAGGGGGCGTGGGGGGCCAACGTCCTGACTTTC. Amino acids: CASSFKGAWGANVLTF.

Regarding this clone: Other DNA sequences in this sample translate to the same CDR3. The rearrangement uses TRBV28 and TRBJ2-7; D remains unclear. Deletions cut 1 base from V and 0 bases from J, with 7 bases between. Germline-derived CDR1 and CDR2 are MDHEN and SYDVKM. The CDR3 loop spans 14 amino acids. CDR3 residues: CASSLSGSSYEQYF. CDR3 bases: TGTGCCAGCAGTTTATCCGGTAGCTCCTACGAGCAGTACTTC.

This rearrangement joins TRBV29-1 to TRBJ2-3, with 9 bases aligning to TRBD1. The V segment lost 3 bases and the J segment 3 bases; nucleotides outside the gene matches: 4. This CDR3 is built from 14 residues. Germline CDR1 and CDR2: SQVTM and ANQGSEA. CDR3 DNA: TGCAGCGTTGAGGGACAGGGCCGGACAGATACGCAGTATTTT. It yields the protein CSVEGQGRTDTQYF.

This chain joins TRBV7-6 and TRBJ2-1; D may be TRBD2 (6 bases). The CDR3 sequence is 20 residues long. V shed 2 bases and J shed 0 bases, with 23 bases lying between them. CDR1 and CDR2 from the germline V gene are SGHVS and FNYEAQ. Here the CDR3 reads CASSLSPPRELYSSYNEQFF. The DNA of the CDR3 is TGTGCCAGCAGCTTATCTCCCCCGCGGGAACTATACAGCTCCTACAATGAGCAGTTCTTC.

V usage is TRBV4-1 and J usage is TRBJ2-7, with D possibly TRBD2 on 6 matching bases. The CDR3 spans 16 residues. Germline V gene data show CDR1 as MGHRA and CDR2 as YSYEKL. Trimming stripped 1 base from V and 2 bases from J, with 15 bases between. In nucleotides, the CDR3 is TGCGCCAGCAGCCAAGCGCATGCCGGGAGAGCCTACGAGCAGTACTTC. It codes for CASSQAHAGRAYEQYF.

J is TRBJ2-2 and V is TRBV28; 10 bases agree with TRBD1. CDR1 is MDHEN and CDR2 is SYDVKM in the germline V gene. The V and J ends lost 6 bases and 3 bases, in that order; junction bases with no gene match: 4. The CDR3 is 15 residues long. CDR3 in DNA: TGTGCCAGCAGCACGGACAGGGGGGACACCGGGGAGCTGTTTTTT. This encodes CASSTDRGDTGELFF.

V is TRBV7-3 and J is TRBJ1-1, with 7 nucleotides matching TRBD1. Germline V gene lookup returns CDR1 SGHTA and CDR2 FQGTGA. This CDR3 region has 14 residues. The junction had 6 bases not matched to a gene; V was cut back by 5 bases and J by 3 bases. CDR3 DNA: TGTGCCAGCAGCCAAACAGGGGCGGACACTGAAGCTTTCTTT. It encodes CASSQTGADTEAFF.

The V gene is TRBV5-8, the J gene TRBJ1-2; D is unresolved. Germline values: CDR1 SGHTS, CDR2 YDEGEE. This CDR3 region has 13 residues. V was shortened by 1 base and J by 3 bases, with 7 bases between the two germline ends. The CDR3 reads CASSLLEDYGYTF. In nucleotides, the CDR3 is TGTGCCAGCAGCTTGTTGGAGGACTATGGCTACACCTTC.